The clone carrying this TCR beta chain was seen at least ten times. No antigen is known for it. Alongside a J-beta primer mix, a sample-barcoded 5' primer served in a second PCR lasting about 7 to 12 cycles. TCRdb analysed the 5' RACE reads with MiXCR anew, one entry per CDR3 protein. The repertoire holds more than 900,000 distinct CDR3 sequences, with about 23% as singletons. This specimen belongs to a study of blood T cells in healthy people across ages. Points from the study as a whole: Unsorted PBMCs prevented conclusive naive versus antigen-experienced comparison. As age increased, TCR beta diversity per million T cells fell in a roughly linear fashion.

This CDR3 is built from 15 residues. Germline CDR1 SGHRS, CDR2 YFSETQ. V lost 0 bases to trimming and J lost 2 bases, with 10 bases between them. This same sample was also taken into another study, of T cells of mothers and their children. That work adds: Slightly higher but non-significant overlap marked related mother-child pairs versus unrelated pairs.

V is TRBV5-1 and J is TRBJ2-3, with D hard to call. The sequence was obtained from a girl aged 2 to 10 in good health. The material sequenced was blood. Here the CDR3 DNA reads TGCGCCAGCAGCTTGGGTGGAGCGCTCACAGATACGCAGTATTTT. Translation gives CASSLGGALTDTQYF.